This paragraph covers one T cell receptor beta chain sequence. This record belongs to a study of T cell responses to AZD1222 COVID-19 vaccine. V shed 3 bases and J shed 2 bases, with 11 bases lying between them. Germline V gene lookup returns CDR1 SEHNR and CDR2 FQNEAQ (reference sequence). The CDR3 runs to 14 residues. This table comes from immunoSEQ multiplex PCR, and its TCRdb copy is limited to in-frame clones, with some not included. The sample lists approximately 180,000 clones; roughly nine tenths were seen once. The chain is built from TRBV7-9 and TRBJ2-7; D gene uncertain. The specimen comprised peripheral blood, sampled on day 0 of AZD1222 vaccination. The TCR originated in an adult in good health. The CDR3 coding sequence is TGTGCCAGCAGCTTGGGCGGCGGCGCCTACGAGCAGTACTTC. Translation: CASSLGGGAYEQYF.